Listed here are 27 T cell receptor beta chains from one sample, sequenced in a study of blood T cell repertoires in COVID-19. Generated by immunoSEQ multiplex PCR, the TCRdb table keeps only in-frame clones and is missing some. In the table there are roughly 200,000 clones, roughly 83% of which are singletons. Material: peripheral blood. The receptors were gathered from a woman between 40 and 50 years old with COVID-19, enrolled during active disease.

This clone appeared once. The chain joins TRBV7-2 to TRBJ2-5; maybe TRBD1 (6 bases). Looked up from germline, CDR1 is SGHTA and CDR2 is FQGNSA. The germline V and J ends were trimmed by 5 bases and 2 bases, with 12 bases remaining between them. CDR3 length: 14 residues. The CDR3 protein is CASSQGHQQETQYF. DNA for the CDR3: TGTGCCAGCAGCCAGGGACACCAACAAGAGACCCAGTACTTC.

The V call is TRBV5-1, the J call TRBJ2-1; D is possibly TRBD1 (6 bases). The CDR3 runs to 16 residues. Trimming left V 0 bases short and J 8 bases short, with 18 bases between. Looked up from germline, CDR1 is SGHRS and CDR2 is YFSETQ. CDR3 sequence: CASSLVAPNRADEQFF. The CDR3 DNA is TGCGCCAGCAGCTTGGTCGCCCCAAACAGGGCCGATGAGCAGTTCTTC.

The chain carries TRBV18 and TRBJ1-2; D gene ambiguous. The CDR3 has 13 amino acids. Trimming cost V 2 bases and J 4 bases, with 8 bases left between them. Germline CDR1 and CDR2: KGHSH and LQKENI. CDR3 region: CASSPEGGYGYTF. In DNA, the CDR3 is TGTGCCAGCTCACCAGAGGGTGGCTATGGCTACACCTTC. Full variable domain (missing parts from reference TRBV18 and TRBJ1-2): NAGVMQNPRHLVRRRGQEARLRCSPMKGHSHVYWYRQLPEEGLKFMVYLQKENIIDESGMPKERFSAEFPKEGPSILRIQQVVRGDSAAYFCASSPEGGYGYTFGSGTRLTVV.

The rearrangement links TRBV27 to TRBJ1-5, with 7 positions matching TRBD1. V gave up 2 bases and J gave up 2 bases; unmatched junction bases: 3. Germline CDR1 reads MNHEY; CDR2 reads SMNVEV (reference sequence). The CDR3 is 15 amino acids. CDR3 loop: CASSLRQGGNQPQHF. The CDR3, as DNA: TGTGCCAGCAGTTTACGGCAGGGGGGCAATCAGCCCCAGCATTTT.

This clone was counted only a few times. The CDR3 is CASSLVAGGVTGELFF. The CDR3 region has the DNA TGCGCCAGCAGCTTGGTGGCAGGGGGCGTCACCGGGGAGCTGTTTTTT. The chain joins TRBV5-1 to TRBJ2-2; 8 bases align to TRBD1. CDR1 is SGHRS, CDR2 YFSETQ, per germline. This CDR3 has 16 residues. The ends lost 0 bases at V and 4 bases at J; junction bases unmatched: 5. Using reference TRBV5-1 and TRBJ2-2 for the parts outside the CDR3, the full variable domain is KAGVTQTPRYLIKTRGQQVTLSCSPISGHRSVSWYQQTPGQGLQFLFEYFSETQRNKGNFPGRFSGRQFSNSRSEMNVSTLELGDSALYLCASSLVAGGVTGELFFGEGSRLTVL.

The chain carries TRBV6-5 and TRBJ2-7; TRBD1 agrees at 7 bases. CDR3 length: 12 amino acids. With V trimmed by 2 bases and J by 13 bases, 8 bases remained unmatched. Germline CDR1 and CDR2: MNHEY and SVGAGI. CDR3 sequence reads: CASSYTGAQIYF. The CDR3 DNA follows: TGTGCCAGCAGTTACACAGGGGCCCAGATCTACTTC.

The CDR3 reads CASSLIRGEGYTF. CDR3 coding DNA: TGTGCCAGCAGCCTCATCAGGGGAGAAGGCTACACCTTC. The rearrangement joins TRBV2 to TRBJ1-2, with D possibly TRBD1 on 6 matching bases. CDR1 is SNHLY and CDR2 is FYNNEI in the germline V gene. V lost 6 bases to trimming and J lost 8 bases, with 16 bases between them. The CDR3 runs to 13 residues.

The CDR3 DNA sequence: TGTGCCAGCAGCAAAGGAGATCGTGATAATGAAAAACTGTTTTTT. Translating it yields CASSKGDRDNEKLFF. This chain links TRBV21-1 with TRBJ1-4. TRBV21-1 is deemed a pseudogene. The CDR3 totals 15 residues.

This chain links TRBV7-6 with TRBJ2-3; 8 bases fit TRBD2. The length of the CDR3 is 17 residues. Germline CDR1 SGHVS, CDR2 FNYEAQ. With V trimmed by 2 bases and J by 3 bases, 10 bases remained unmatched. The CDR3 region has the DNA TGTGCCAGCAGCTTAAACTCTCCCGGGGGGGGTACAGATACGCAGTATTTT. Translated, it gives CASSLNSPGGGTDTQYF.

Here the CDR3 reads CASSPGVTNEKLFF. CDR3 in DNA: TGCGCCAGCAGCCCGGGGGTAACTAATGAAAAACTGTTTTTT. The chain couples TRBV4-3 to TRBJ1-4, with D possibly TRBD1 on 5 matching bases. V was cut by 4 bases and J by 1 base, with 7 bases left in between. The CDR3 covers 14 residues. CDR1 LGHNA and CDR2 YSLEER come from the germline V gene.

This rearrangement joins TRBV6-5 to TRBJ2-7; possibly TRBD1 for D (5 bases). Deletions cut 8 bases from V and 2 bases from J, with 16 bases between. Germline values: CDR1 MNHEY, CDR2 SVGAGI. The CDR3 covers 14 residues. In DNA, the CDR3 is TGTGCCAGCTTGTTAAAGGACAAGACCTACGAGCAGTACTTC. Amino acids: CASLLKDKTYEQYF.

The V call is TRBV24-1, the J call TRBJ2-2; D might be TRBD1 (6 bases). V was trimmed by 3 bases and J by 2 bases, leaving 12 bases between them. This CDR3 is built from 16 residues. The germline CDR1 and CDR2 sequences are KGHDR and SFDVKD. CDR3 in amino acids: CATSDQGYPNTGELFF. The CDR3 coding sequence is TGTGCCACCAGTGATCAGGGGTACCCAAACACCGGGGAGCTGTTTTTT.

J is TRBJ2-7 and V is TRBV2, with TRBD1 identical over 7 bases. CDR3 length equals 14 residues. Germline CDR1 reads SNHLY; CDR2 reads FYNNEI. Trimming cost V 9 bases and J 2 bases; bases outside gene matches: 10. CDR3 in amino acids: CASQTNRGPYEQYF. For the CDR3, the DNA is TGTGCCAGTCAAACGAACAGGGGTCCCTACGAGCAGTACTTC.

The chain combines TRBV3-1 (or the pseudogene TRBV3-2) with TRBJ2-7, with TRBD2 as a possible D gene (6 bases). V gave up 3 bases and J gave up 10 bases, with 10 bases separating them. There are 11 residues in the CDR3. Germline V lookup: CDR1 LGHDT, CDR2 YNNKEL (reference sequence). CDR3 sequence reads: CASSQGGPQYF. CDR3 DNA sequence: TGTGCCAGCAGCCAGGGAGGACCTCAGTACTTC.

This clone showed up just a few times. The chain couples TRBV7-3 to TRBJ1-1, with 8 bases matching TRBD1. The CDR3 length is 14 residues. Germline V gene sequence: CDR1 SGHTA, CDR2 FQGTGA. J lost 3 bases, V lost 6 bases, and 6 bases had no gene match. CDR3 amino acids: CASSRGQGDTEAFF. The CDR3 DNA follows: TGTGCCAGCAGTAGAGGACAGGGAGACACTGAAGCTTTCTTT.

The chain links TRBV4-3 to TRBJ1-3; the D gene is possibly TRBD1 (5 bases). The germline V gene encodes CDR1 LGHNA and CDR2 YSLEER. V lost 4 bases to trimming and J lost 5 bases, with 12 bases between them. The CDR3 is made up of 14 amino acids. The CDR3 spells CASSPGTLRNTIYF. CDR3 nucleotides: TGCGCCAGCAGCCCTGGGACTCTCAGAAACACCATATATTTT.

The V and J genes are TRBV6-5 and TRBJ1-2; D remains unclear. CDR1 and CDR2 from the germline V gene are MNHEY and SVGAGI. V was shortened by 4 bases and J by 6 bases, with 9 bases between the two germline ends. The CDR3 is 12 amino acids. CDR3 coding DNA: TGTGCCAGCAGTTCGAGAGGGAATGGCTACACCTTC. The encoded protein is CASSSRGNGYTF.

This clone occurred a few times. V gene TRBV5-1 combines with J gene TRBJ1-5; tentative D call: TRBD1 (6 bases). Trimming cost V 4 bases and J 7 bases, with 15 bases left between them. Looked up from germline, CDR1 is SGHRS and CDR2 is YFSETQ. This CDR3 is 14 amino acids long. Written as DNA, the CDR3 is TGCGCCAGCAGCCTGACAGGTGAGGGACAGCCCCAGCATTTT. It codes for CASSLTGEGQPQHF.

V usage is TRBV9 and J usage is TRBJ2-2; weak D call: TRBD2 (6 bases). V was trimmed by 3 bases and J by 7 bases, leaving 10 bases between them. CDR3 length equals 13 residues. CDR1 is SGDLS, CDR2 YYNGEE, per germline. CDR3 DNA sequence: TGTGCCAGCAGCGACGGGGGTGTCGGGGAGCTGTTTTTT. Translation gives CASSDGGVGELFF.

This sequence joins TRBV19 and TRBJ1-1; the D gene is possibly TRBD1 (5 bases). Germline-derived CDR1 and CDR2 are LNHDA and SQIVND (reference sequence). This CDR3 region has 13 residues. The V gene lost 6 bases and the J gene lost 4 bases, with 12 bases spanning the gap. Here the CDR3 reads CASSSQGLTEAFF. CDR3 nucleotides: TGTGCCAGTAGCTCCCAGGGCCTCACTGAAGCTTTCTTT.

This clone has just a few counts. This chain connects TRBV19 to TRBJ1-1, with D unresolved. Germline-derived CDR1 and CDR2 are LNHDA and SQIVND (reference sequence). Trimming left V 7 bases short and J 3 bases short, with 18 bases between. The CDR3 is 15 amino acids. CDR3 nucleotide sequence: TGTGCCAGTAAGGCCCCCGGGTTTCGGGACACTGAAGCTTTCTTT. Translation gives CASKAPGFRDTEAFF.

The chain couples TRBV7-2 to TRBJ2-1; 10 nucleotides align to TRBD2. The CDR3 extends over 16 amino acids. Germline values: CDR1 SGHTA, CDR2 FQGNSA. The J segment lost 7 bases and the V segment lost 1 base, leaving 7 bases of the junction unmatched. CDR3 loop: CASSLVGLAGANEQFF. CDR3 coding DNA: TGTGCCAGCAGCTTAGTGGGCCTAGCGGGAGCTAATGAGCAGTTCTTC.

This clone occurred many times. The chain uses TRBV4-2 and TRBJ1-2; maybe TRBD1 (5 bases). This CDR3 region has 16 residues. CDR1 is LGHNA and CDR2 is YNFKEQ in the germline V gene. The ends were cut back, 3 bases at V and 2 bases at J, with 16 bases in the middle. This chain's CDR3 is CASSHDVLQVNYGYTF. In DNA form, the CDR3 reads TGTGCCAGCAGCCATGACGTTCTACAGGTAAACTATGGCTACACCTTC.

The chain carries TRBV4-2 and TRBJ1-4, with TRBD1 matching 7 bases. The germline V gene encodes CDR1 LGHNA and CDR2 YNFKEQ. The CDR3 is 16 amino acids. V trimming: 1 base; J trimming: 10 bases; junction bases outside the gene matches: 12. This CDR3 is CASSQAVGQAVVKLFF. The CDR3 DNA sequence: TGTGCCAGCAGCCAAGCTGTAGGACAGGCGGTCGTAAAACTGTTTTTT.

For the CDR3, the DNA is TGTGCCATCAGTGGCGGACTAGCGGGGGAAGCCGGGGAGCTGTTTTTT. Translated: CAISGGLAGEAGELFF. The chain uses TRBV10-3 and TRBJ2-2, with 13 bases that match TRBD2. Trimming at V came to 4 bases and at J to 6 bases, leaving 5 bases not matched to a gene. The CDR3 length is 16 residues. Germline values: CDR1 ENHRY, CDR2 SYGVKD.

This clone has ten or more counts. Sequence at one end of the junction differs from germline and may be a read error. V and J are TRBV11-2 and TRBJ1-2, with D maybe TRBD1 (6 bases). The CDR3 loop spans 13 amino acids. The germline V gene encodes CDR1 SGHAT and CDR2 FQNNGV. The CDR3 coding sequence is TGTGCCAGCAGCTCTGCTCGGTTGACAGGTACCGACTTC. Encoded protein: CASSSARLTGTDF.

The rearrangement joins TRBV21-1 to TRBJ1-1; the D segment call TRBD1 is taken from the table without a DNA check. TRBV21-1 is designated a pseudogene. CDR3 length: 14 amino acids. CDR3 sequence reads: CASSRGSFTTNAFF. The DNA of the CDR3 is TGTGCCAGCAGCAGGGGCTCCTTCACAACAAATGCTTTCTTT.